These T cell receptor beta chains were read from a single sample in a study of blood T cell repertoires in COVID-19. Profiling relied on immunoSEQ multiplex PCR, and the TCRdb table lists in-frame clones only, not all of them. Among about 100,000 clones, 85% to 95% were seen once, and the ten largest hold 4.5% to 6%. Source material: peripheral blood. These TCRs come from a man aged 50 to 59 with active COVID-19. Both conserved end residues are part of each CDR3. Fields, in order: V gene, J gene, D gene, clone size, CDR3 DNA, CDR3 protein. D genes are given only for firm matches. Not every row has a clone size; where given, it reads once, few, many or a size class.

TRBV24-1,TRBJ2-7,TRBD1,once,TGTGCCACCAGGTCCGGGACAGGGGACGAGCAGTACTTC,CATRSGTGDEQYF
TRBV5-4,TRBJ2-5,TRBD1,.,TGTGCCAGCAGCACGGGACAGGGGTTGGTAGAGACCCAGTACTTC,CASSTGQGLVETQYF
TRBV28,TRBJ2-7,TRBD2,once,TGTGCCAGCAGTTTATGGATACTAGCGGGAGGGCCCGGCGAGCAGTACTTC,CASSLWILAGGPGEQYF
TRBV15,TRBJ2-7,.,.,TGTGCCACCAGCAGATTCACGACAGGAGCCTCCTACGAGCAGTACTTC,CATSRFTTGASYEQYF
TRBV5-1,TRBJ2-5,.,.,TGCGCCAGCAGCTTGGCCCCGGGGGTTGATAAGACCCAGTACTTC,CASSLAPGVDKTQYF
TRBV5-5,TRBJ2-7,TRBD1,once,TGTGCCAGCAGTCTGGCCCCAGGGGGCGCTTGGCGGGAAACTTACGAGCAGTACTTC,CASSLAPGGAWRETYEQYF
TRBV5-4,TRBJ1-3,.,.,TGTGCCAGCAGCTTGGCCGCAGGGGCTGGAAACACCATATATTTT,CASSLAAGAGNTIYF
TRBV5-1,TRBJ1-4,.,.,TGCGCCAGCAGCTTGACTATAAGCTTGGACAGAGCTAATGAAAAACTGTTTTTT,CASSLTISLDRANEKLFF
TRBV6-6,TRBJ1-5,TRBD1,.,TGTGCCAGCAGTACTGGGGGACAGTATAGCAATCAGCCCCAGCATTTT,CASSTGGQYSNQPQHF
TRBV7-8,TRBJ1-2,.,.,TGTGCCAGCAGCTCGTGGACAGCATATACTAACTATGGCTACACCTTC,CASSSWTAYTNYGYTF
TRBV27,TRBJ1-5,.,.,TGTGCCACCAGGAAACAGGATAGCAATCAGCCCCAGCATTTT,CATRKQDSNQPQHF
TRBV24-1,TRBJ2-1,TRBD1,.,TGTGCCACCAGTGAAAGGGACAGGGGGCGCTTCAATGAGCAGTTCTTC,CATSERDRGRFNEQFF
TRBV6-5,TRBJ2-5,.,.,TGTGCCAGCAGTTACTCGAACAGGGCTGAGACCCAGTACTTC,CASSYSNRAETQYF
TRBV18,TRBJ1-2,.,.,TGTGCCAGCTCACGAGACAGGACCCTATCGGGTGGCTACACCTTC,CASSRDRTLSGGYTF
TRBV5-5,TRBJ1-5,.,.,TGTGCCAGCAGCTGGGGGGGGACTAGCAATCAGCCCCAGCATTTT,CASSWGGTSNQPQHF
TRBV27,TRBJ1-2,.,.,TGTGCCAGCGGTCAGGTTTCGGGAGGTAGGGATGGCTACACCTTC,CASGQVSGGRDGYTF
TRBV7-3,TRBJ2-7,TRBD2,.,TGTGCCAGCAGCCCGGGACTAGCGGGAGGCGAGCAGTACTTC,CASSPGLAGGEQYF